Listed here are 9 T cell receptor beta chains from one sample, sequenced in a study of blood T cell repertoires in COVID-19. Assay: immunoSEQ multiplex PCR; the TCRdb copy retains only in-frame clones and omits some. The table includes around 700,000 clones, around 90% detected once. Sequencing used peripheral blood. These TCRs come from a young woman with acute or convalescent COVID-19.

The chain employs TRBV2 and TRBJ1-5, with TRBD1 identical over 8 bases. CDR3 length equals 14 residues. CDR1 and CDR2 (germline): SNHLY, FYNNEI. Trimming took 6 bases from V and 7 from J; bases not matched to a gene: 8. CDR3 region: CASSAQGAGQPQHF. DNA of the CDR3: TGTGCCAGCAGCGCTCAGGGGGCAGGGCAGCCCCAGCATTTT.

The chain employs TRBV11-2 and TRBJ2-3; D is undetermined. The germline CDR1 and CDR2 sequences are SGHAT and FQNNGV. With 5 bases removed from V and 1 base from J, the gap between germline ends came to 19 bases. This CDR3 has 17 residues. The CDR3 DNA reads TGTGCCAGCAGCCCTACCCCTTTTTTTTATGGCACAGATACGCAGTATTTT. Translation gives CASSPTPFFYGTDTQYF.

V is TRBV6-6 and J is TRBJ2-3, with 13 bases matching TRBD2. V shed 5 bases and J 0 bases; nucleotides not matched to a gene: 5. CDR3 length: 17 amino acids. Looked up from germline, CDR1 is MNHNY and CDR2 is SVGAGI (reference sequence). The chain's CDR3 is CASSHGLAGASTDTQYF. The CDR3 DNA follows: TGTGCCAGCAGTCATGGACTAGCGGGGGCCAGCACAGATACGCAGTATTTT.

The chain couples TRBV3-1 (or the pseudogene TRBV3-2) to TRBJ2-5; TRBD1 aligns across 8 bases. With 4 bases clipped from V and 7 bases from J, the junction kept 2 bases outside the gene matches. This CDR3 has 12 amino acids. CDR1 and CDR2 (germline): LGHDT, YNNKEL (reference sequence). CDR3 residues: CASSRDRGTQYF. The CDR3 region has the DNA TGTGCCAGCAGCCGAGACAGGGGGACCCAGTACTTC.

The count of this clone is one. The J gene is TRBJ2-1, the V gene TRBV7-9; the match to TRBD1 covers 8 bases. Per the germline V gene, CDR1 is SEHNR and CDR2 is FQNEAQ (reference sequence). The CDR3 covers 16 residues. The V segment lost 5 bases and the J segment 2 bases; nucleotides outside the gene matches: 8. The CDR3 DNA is TGTGCCAGCAGCCCAAGGACAGGGACCCCCTACAATGAGCAGTTCTTC. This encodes CASSPRTGTPYNEQFF.

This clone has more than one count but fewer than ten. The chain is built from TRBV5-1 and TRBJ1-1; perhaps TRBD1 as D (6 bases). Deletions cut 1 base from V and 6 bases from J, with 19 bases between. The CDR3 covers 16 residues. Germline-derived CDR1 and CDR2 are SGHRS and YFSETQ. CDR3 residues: CASSLQGPMSNAEAFF. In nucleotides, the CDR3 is TGCGCCAGCAGCTTGCAGGGGCCGATGTCAAACGCTGAAGCTTTCTTT.

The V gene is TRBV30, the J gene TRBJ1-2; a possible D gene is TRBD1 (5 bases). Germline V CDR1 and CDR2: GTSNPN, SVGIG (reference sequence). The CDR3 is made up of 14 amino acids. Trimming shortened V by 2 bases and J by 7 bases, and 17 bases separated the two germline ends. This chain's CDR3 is CAWSTTGAGTGYTF. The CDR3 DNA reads TGTGCCTGGAGTACCACCGGGGCGGGGACTGGCTACACCTTC.

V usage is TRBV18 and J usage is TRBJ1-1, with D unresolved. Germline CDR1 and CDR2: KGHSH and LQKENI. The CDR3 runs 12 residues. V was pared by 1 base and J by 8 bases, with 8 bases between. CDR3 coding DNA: TGTGCCAGCTCACCACAGGCGGGAGAAGCTTTCTTT. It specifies CASSPQAGEAFF.

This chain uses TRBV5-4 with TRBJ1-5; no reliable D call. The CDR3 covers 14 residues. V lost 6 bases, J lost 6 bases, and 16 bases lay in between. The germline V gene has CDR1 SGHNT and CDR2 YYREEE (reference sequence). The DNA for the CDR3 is TGTGCCAGCAACTTCCTCCTCCGGTTTCAGCCCCAGCATTTT. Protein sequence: CASNFLLRFQPQHF.